A single sample gave rise to the 26 T cell receptor beta chains below, sequenced in a study of tissue T cells after allogeneic stem cell transplantation (dated by TCRdb to between 2021 and 2023). Library prep was done by the immunoSEQ multiplex PCR assay. The table comes from immuneACCESS by way of TCRdb, which keeps in-frame sequences with V and J called. Part of the clones is missing from these tables; in studies checked, under half for an unresolved V gene and the rest for unknown reasons. Here the sample has thousands of clones; approximately 44% occur a single time. Clones ranked in the top ten supply 8.2% of the sample. This specimen's time point label, interpreted: mouse harvest day 7 after allogeneic transplant. Mouse grafts combined 10^7 T-cell-depleted bone marrow cells with 10^6 splenic CD5+ T cells, given via tail vein injection. The sequencing input was lymph node tissue. These receptors came from a female BALB/c mouse given C57BL/6 T cells with graft-versus-host disease after an allogeneic hematopoietic cell transplant.

Of note for this clone: Each gene name is a mouse one. The CDR3 goes on 1 residue after the read ends, and that part is filled in from the germline J gene. The chain joins TRBV13-3 to TRBJ2-3; 10 bases are shared with TRBD2. This CDR3 comprises 15 residues. The ends lost 5 bases at V and 0 bases at J; junction bases unmatched: 3. Germline CDR1 is NNHDY and CDR2 is SYVADS. The part of the CDR3 DNA that was read is TGTGCCAGCAGGGACTGGGGGCTTAGTGCAGAAACGCTGTAT. The encoded protein is CASRDWGLSAETLY. The full CDR3 sequence reads CASRDWGLSAETLYF.

This clone was observed a handful of times. Gene names and germline match the mouse. The DNA ends 1 residue before the CDR3 does, and the rest of the CDR3 is filled in from the germline J gene. The gene calls are TRBV13-2 and TRBJ2-7; weak D call: TRBD2 (7 bases). Germline V gene sequence: CDR1 NNHNN, CDR2 SYGAGS (reference sequence). V lost 0 bases, J lost 0 bases, and 10 bases lay in between. The CDR3 has 15 amino acids. The CDR3 DNA, read in part, is TGTGCCAGCGGTGATGCGGGGGGCGCCTCCTATGAACAGTAC. It codes for CASGDAGGASYEQY. The complete CDR3 reads CASGDAGGASYEQYF.

In this sample, this clone turned up a few times. Any gene name here is a mouse gene name. The sequence runs out 1 residue before the end of the CDR3; the remainder is reconstructed from the germline J gene. The genes are TRBV2 and TRBJ2-1, with 9 nucleotides matching TRBD2. CDR3 length: 16 residues. CDR1 and CDR2 from the germline V gene are LGHNA and YSYQKL. The trim removed 0 bases at V and 10 bases at J, leaving 10 bases unmatched. CDR3 DNA (partial): TGTGCCAGCAGCCAAGATCTCACTGGGGGGTCCTGGGAGCAGTTC. It is translated as CASSQDLTGGSWEQF. The entire CDR3 sequence reads CASSQDLTGGSWEQFF.

About this clone: This sequence may be a read error, since a much larger clone differs from it by one base. The genes are named according to mouse. The read gets to within 1 residue of the CDR3 end, and the germline J gene fills in the rest. The rearrangement uses TRBV5 and TRBJ1-5; no definite D call. The CDR3 spans 15 residues. V shed 1 base and J shed 2 bases, with 9 bases lying between them. CDR1 and CDR2 from the germline V gene are LGHNA and YNLKQL (reference sequence). The CDR3 loop is CASSQGGWDNQAPLF. Incomplete CDR3 DNA: TGTGCCAGCAGCCAAGGTGGGTGGGACAACCAGGCTCCGCTT.

A remark on this clone: The gene names here belong to mouse. Read coverage stops 1 residue before the CDR3 terminus; the germline J gene supplies the remainder. The chain carries TRBV19 and TRBJ2-7; no firm D call. Trimming took off 0 bases at V and 3 bases at J, with 7 bases between the two ends. The CDR3 runs to 13 residues. Germline CDR1 and CDR2: FNHDT and SITEND (reference sequence). CDR3 bases read: TGTGCCAGCAGTATAGATATGGTCTATGAACAGTAC. Translated: CASSIDMVYEQY. The whole CDR3 protein reads CASSIDMVYEQYF.

To note about this clone: The gene symbols are mouse symbols. The CDR3 is cut off 1 residue early in the read; its end comes from the germline J gene. The chain links TRBV20 to TRBJ1-6; TRBD1 is a possible D gene (6 bases). TRBJ1-6 is marked as an open reading frame, function uncertain. The CDR3 consists of 14 residues. CDR1 GFQATS and CDR2 STVNSAI come from the germline V gene. Trimming cost V 0 bases and J 7 bases, with 10 bases left between them. The CDR3 DNA, read in part, is TGTGGTGCTAGGGATCAGGGGACGAATTCGCCCCTCTAC. Protein: CGARDQGTNSPLY. Given in full, the CDR3 is CGARDQGTNSPLYF.

A remark on this clone: Gene names and germline match the mouse. The CDR3 end is not reached by the read, which stops 1 residue before it; the germline J gene fills it in. The chain links TRBV13-3 to TRBJ2-1, with 11 bases identical to TRBD2. In germline, CDR1 is NNHDY, CDR2 SYVADS. The trim removed 5 bases at V and 2 bases at J, leaving 3 bases unmatched. The CDR3 sequence is 15 residues long. CDR3 DNA, as far as it was read: TGTGCCAGCAGGGACTGGGGGGAAGACTATGCTGAGCAGTTC. Translated, it gives CASRDWGEDYAEQF. In full, the CDR3 is CASRDWGEDYAEQFF.

Of note for this clone: Gene names follow the mouse nomenclature. CDR3 in amino acids: CASSLTGGEQYF. The CDR3 DNA, read in part, is TGTGCAAGCAGCTTGACAGGCGGGGAACAGTAC. The chain is built from TRBV16 and TRBJ2-7, with D possibly matching TRBD1 (6 bases). The CDR3 is cut off 1 residue early in the read; its end comes from the germline J gene. Per the germline V gene, CDR1 is SGHSA and CDR2 is FRNQAP. The CDR3 loop spans 12 amino acids. V was pared by 3 bases and J by 7 bases, with 10 bases between.

On this clone itself: Genes and germline come from the mouse. The CDR3 end lies 1 residue beyond the end of the read and is filled in from the germline J gene. The rearrangement uses TRBV26 and TRBJ2-7; TRBD2 agrees at 9 bases. Germline trimming cut 1 base from V and 0 bases from J; bases unmatched to any gene: 1. Germline CDR1 reads KGHPV; CDR2 reads FQNQEV (reference sequence). This CDR3 is 15 amino acids long. The CDR3: CASSLLGGRSYEQYF. Incomplete CDR3 DNA: TGTGCCAGCAGTCTGTTGGGGGGGCGCTCCTATGAACAGTAC. The variable domain in full, with the rest retrieved from reference TRBV26 and TRBJ2-7, is NSKVIQTPRYLVKGQGQKAKMRCIPEKGHPVVFWYQQNKNNEFKFLINFQNQEVLQQIDMTEKRFSAECPSNSPCSLEIQSSEAGDSALYLCASSLLGGRSYEQYFGPGTRLTVL.

Details on this clone: The listed genes are named as in mouse. The CDR3 extends 1 residue past the end of the read, so its final part is completed from the germline J gene. The gene calls are TRBV1 and TRBJ1-6; D gene uncertain. TRBJ1-6 is recorded as an ORF, its role being uncertain. From germline, CDR1 is NSQYPW and CDR2 LRSPGD (reference sequence). CDR3 length: 12 residues. Trimming took 3 bases from V and 7 from J, leaving 4 bases between them. The CDR3 loop reads CTCSAPNSPLYF. The part of the CDR3 DNA that was read is TGCACCTGCAGTGCGCCGAATTCGCCCCTCTAC.

Details on this clone: Germline and genes here are mouse. The CDR3 is cut off 1 residue early in the read; its end comes from the germline J gene. This rearrangement joins TRBV26 to TRBJ2-2, with unresolved D. This CDR3 comprises 14 residues. Germline V gene data show CDR1 as KGHPV and CDR2 as FQNQEV (reference sequence). V gave up 4 bases and J gave up 0 bases, with 6 bases separating them. CDR3 sequence reads: CASSRPANTGQLYF. CDR3 DNA (partial): TGTGCCAGCAGTCGACCGGCAAACACCGGGCAGCTCTAC.

Points on this clone: The gene names given are mouse names. The CDR3 end lies 1 residue beyond the end of the read and is filled in from the germline J gene. The rearrangement links TRBV26 to TRBJ1-4; D gene ambiguous. The CDR3 extends over 13 amino acids. Trimming shortened V by 6 bases and J by 1 base, and 6 bases separated the two germline ends. CDR1 KGHPV and CDR2 FQNQEV come from the germline V gene (reference sequence). CDR3 sequence reads: CASRRGSNERLFF. The sequenced part of the CDR3 DNA is TGTGCCAGCAGGCGGGGTTCCAACGAAAGATTATTT.

This clone appeared a few times. Gene names follow the mouse nomenclature. The read falls 1 residue short of the CDR3 end, and the missing part is taken from the germline J gene. The chain recombines TRBV16 with TRBJ2-2; 7 nucleotides align to TRBD2. The CDR3 is 16 residues long. Germline assignment: CDR1 SGHSA and CDR2 FRNQAP. The V gene end was trimmed by 1 base and the J gene end by 4 bases; junction bases not matched to a gene: 6. The part of the CDR3 DNA that was read is TGTGCAAGCAGCTTAGGGGTGGGGGGAGGCACCGGGCAGCTCTAC. It translates to CASSLGVGGGTGQLY. The full CDR3 sequence reads CASSLGVGGGTGQLYF. The whole variable domain, remainder taken from reference TRBV16 and TRBJ2-2, is NAGVIQTPRHKVTGKGQEATLWCEPISGHSAVFWYRQTIVQGLEFLTYFRNQAPIDDSGMPKERFSAQMPNQSHSTLKIQSTQPQDSAVYLCASSLGVGGGTGQLYFGEGSKLTVL.

With regard to this clone: Gene names are mouse gene names. Read sequence stops 1 residue before the CDR3 end, and the germline J gene provides the missing end. This chain uses TRBV26 with TRBJ1-2; a weak D match, TRBD1 (6 bases). This CDR3 spans 15 amino acids. The germline CDR1 and CDR2 sequences are KGHPV and FQNQEV (reference sequence). Trimming took 2 bases from V and 4 from J, leaving 14 bases between them. Incomplete CDR3 DNA: TGTGCCAGCAGTCTGCCCCGGGTCAGGGGCTCCGACTACACC. Translating it yields CASSLPRVRGSDYT. In full, the CDR3 is CASSLPRVRGSDYTF.

As to this clone: Mouse gene names and germline throughout. The sequenced fragment ends 1 residue before the CDR3 boundary, so the rest is inferred from the germline J gene. The chain couples TRBV23 to TRBJ2-2. The CDR3 consists of 15 residues. The germline gives CDR1 KGHTA, CDR2 FQNQQP. CDR3 residues: CSSSQSRQNTGQLYF. The part of the CDR3 DNA that was read is TGCTCCAGCAGTCAATCTAGGCAGAACACCGGGCAGCTCTAC.

Turning to this clone: Gene names and germline match the mouse. Read sequence stops 1 residue before the CDR3 end, and the germline J gene provides the missing end. The V call is TRBV26, the J call TRBJ1-2; D call uncertain. The germline CDR1 and CDR2 sequences are KGHPV and FQNQEV (reference sequence). V was cut by 3 bases and J by 1 base, with 9 bases left in between. The length of the CDR3 is 14 residues. The sequenced part of the CDR3 DNA is TGTGCCAGCAGTCTTCCCGGGAGAAACTCCGACTACACC. Translating it yields CASSLPGRNSDYT. The CDR3 in full is CASSLPGRNSDYTF.

In this sample, this clone turned up a few times. Any gene name here is a mouse gene name. The CDR3 end falls 1 residue outside the read, so it is completed with the germline J gene. The chain employs TRBV26 and TRBJ2-5, with unresolved D. Germline-derived CDR1 and CDR2 are KGHPV and FQNQEV (reference sequence). This CDR3 comprises 14 residues. V lost 4 bases, J lost 0 bases, and 8 bases lay in between. Partial CDR3 DNA: TGTGCCAGCAGTCCGCAGGTTAACCAAGACACCCAGTAC. It specifies CASSPQVNQDTQY. The whole CDR3 is CASSPQVNQDTQYF.

This clone was found a few times. Gene names follow the mouse nomenclature. Read sequence stops 1 residue before the CDR3 end, and the germline J gene provides the missing end. The chain combines TRBV3 with TRBJ1-3; D uncertain. The CDR3 has 14 amino acids. CDR1 and CDR2 (germline): SNHLY, FYNGKV (reference sequence). Trimming removed 5 bases from V and 0 bases from J, with 8 bases in between. CDR3 region: CASSRQDSGNTLYF. Partial CDR3 DNA: TGTGCCAGCAGCCGCCAGGATTCTGGAAATACGCTCTAT.

A remark on this clone: The gene names here belong to mouse. The read falls 1 residue short of the CDR3 end, and the missing part is taken from the germline J gene. This chain joins TRBV12-2 and TRBJ2-5, with 9 bases fitting TRBD2. The CDR3 is 15 amino acids. Per the germline V gene, CDR1 is SGHLS and CDR2 is HYDKME. Germline trimming cut 0 bases from V and 6 bases from J; bases unmatched to any gene: 6. The chain's CDR3 is CASSLSLGGGDTQYF. CDR3 bases read: TGTGCCAGCTCTCTCTCACTGGGGGGAGGGGACACCCAGTAC.

A note on this clone: Genes and germline come from the mouse. The CDR3 sequence: CASSPGQFTEVFF. CDR3 DNA, as far as it was read: TGTGCCAGCAGTCCGGGACAATTCACAGAAGTCTTC. The chain uses TRBV26 and TRBJ1-1; D might be TRBD1 (6 bases). From the germline J gene comes the end of the CDR3, since the read stops 1 residue before it. The V gene's germline CDR1 is KGHPV and CDR2 FQNQEV (reference sequence). This CDR3 contains 13 residues. Trimming removed 4 bases at V and 4 bases at J, with 10 bases between.

This clone was seen a single time. Here the gene names and germline are mouse. The read finishes 1 residue shy of the CDR3 end, and the germline J gene is used to complete it. The chain joins TRBV26 to TRBJ2-7; TRBD1 matches at 11 bases. This CDR3 is 15 amino acids long. Germline CDR1 and CDR2: KGHPV and FQNQEV (reference sequence). The V segment lost 4 bases and the J segment 4 bases; nucleotides outside the gene matches: 6. The DNA read from the CDR3 is TGTGCCAGCAGTCCCGGGACAGGGGGAGGGTATGAACAGTAC. Translating gives CASSPGTGGGYEQY. From start to end, the CDR3 is CASSPGTGGGYEQYF.

As to this clone: Gene names are mouse gene names. The CDR3 is cut off 1 residue early in the read; its end comes from the germline J gene. This rearrangement joins TRBV26 to TRBJ1-2, with D maybe TRBD1 (5 bases). The CDR3 contains 14 residues. Germline assignment: CDR1 KGHPV and CDR2 FQNQEV (reference sequence). The V and J ends lost 1 base and 1 base respectively, with 7 bases between them. The CDR3 sequence is CASSLLGQNSDYTF. The part of the CDR3 DNA that was read is TGTGCCAGCAGTCTGTTAGGACAAAACTCCGACTACACC. The full variable domain, completed using reference TRBV26 and TRBJ1-2, is NSKVIQTPRYLVKGQGQKAKMRCIPEKGHPVVFWYQQNKNNEFKFLINFQNQEVLQQIDMTEKRFSAECPSNSPCSLEIQSSEAGDSALYLCASSLLGQNSDYTFGSGTRLLVI.

As regards this clone: Gene names and germline match the mouse. Read coverage stops 1 residue before the CDR3 terminus; the germline J gene supplies the remainder. The V and J genes are TRBV24 and TRBJ1-4; D might be TRBD1 (6 bases). Germline V gene data show CDR1 as KGHTA and CDR2 as FRNEEI. Between the trimmed V and J ends, which lost 3 bases and 4 bases, there was a span of 9 bases. The CDR3 consists of 14 residues. CDR3 DNA, as far as it was read: TGTGCCAGCAGTCTAGGGGGGTACAACGAAAGATTATTT. The encoded protein is CASSLGGYNERLF. The full-length CDR3 reads as CASSLGGYNERLFF.

On this clone: These gene names are mouse names. The CDR3 is cut off 1 residue early in the read; its end comes from the germline J gene. The rearrangement links TRBV26 to TRBJ1-6; D might be TRBD1 (5 bases). TRBJ1-6 is recorded as an ORF, its role being uncertain. The CDR3 is 12 amino acids. Trimming pared 5 bases from V and 6 bases from J, leaving 5 bases between. Germline CDR1 and CDR2: KGHPV and FQNQEV (reference sequence). The sequenced CDR3 bases are TGTGCCAGCAGTGGGGGTAATTCGCCCCTCTAC. Protein product: CASSGGNSPLY. Given in full, the CDR3 is CASSGGNSPLYF.

This clone came up a few times. Gene labels here are mouse ones. The read ends 1 residue before the CDR3 terminus; that terminus is restored from the germline J gene. The chain combines TRBV26 with TRBJ1-2; 7 bases fit TRBD1. Germline loops: CDR1 KGHPV, CDR2 FQNQEV (reference sequence). V was pared by 2 bases and J by 0 bases, with 0 bases of the junction left unmatched. The CDR3 spans 14 residues. The chain's CDR3 is CASSLGQANSDYTF. CDR3 bases read: TGTGCCAGCAGTCTGGGACAGGCAAACTCCGACTACACC.

To note about this clone: This clone may be a read error of a much larger clone one base away. All gene names here are mouse names. The read ends 1 residue shy of where the CDR3 ends; the end is completed using the germline J gene. The rearrangement links TRBV13-3 to TRBJ2-5, with D unclear. With 1 base removed from V and 6 bases from J, the gap between germline ends came to 3 bases. CDR1 is NNHDY, CDR2 SYVADS, per germline. This CDR3 spans 11 amino acids. The CDR3 loop reads CASSDRDTQYF. Partial CDR3 DNA: TGTGCCAGCAGTGATAGGGACACCCAGTAC.